A selection of T cell receptor beta chains follows, all from one sample in a study of T cell changes during pregnancy in multiple sclerosis. Generated by immunoSEQ multiplex PCR, the TCRdb table keeps only in-frame clones and is missing some. The sample has around 57,000 clones, roughly 90% seen once. Sequenced here: CD4+ T cells from peripheral blood mononuclear cells, sampled after pregnancy. The receptors come from a female donor in good health, enrolled as a control in a pregnancy study. Both conserved end residues are part of each CDR3.

j_gene: TRBJ1-6; len: 14; v_gene: TRBV25-1; CDR3aa: CARSGRPLNSPLHF
j_gene: TRBJ2-5; len: 19; v_gene: TRBV9; CDR3aa: CASSVGVGLAGGGGETQYF
j_gene: TRBJ2-7; len: 15; v_gene: TRBV10-3; CDR3aa: CATVRPGDVTYEQYF
j_gene: TRBJ1-4; len: 17; v_gene: TRBV21-1; CDR3aa: CASSKIKGGHPNEKLFF
j_gene: TRBJ2-1; len: 16; v_gene: TRBV6-1; CDR3aa: CASSEDRAPPYNEQFF
j_gene: TRBJ2-5; len: 19; v_gene: TRBV7-9; CDR3aa: CASRQSHRTGGIFKETQYF
j_gene: TRBJ2-1; len: 18; v_gene: TRBV11-2; CDR3aa: CASSPRAPTSGGGHEQFF
j_gene: TRBJ1-6; len: 16; v_gene: TRBV28; CDR3aa: CASRRLQGASNSPLHF
j_gene: TRBJ2-5; len: 15; v_gene: TRBV2; CDR3aa: CASLEWRGGGETQYF
j_gene: TRBJ1-4; len: 13; v_gene: TRBV7-2; CDR3aa: CASRGQKNEKLFF
j_gene: TRBJ2-5; len: 19; v_gene: TRBV10-1; CDR3aa: CASNKGLAGGRRGHETQYF
j_gene: TRBJ1-2; len: 13; v_gene: TRBV7-2; CDR3aa: CASSPGVNYGYTF
j_gene: TRBJ1-2; len: 15; v_gene: TRBV9; CDR3aa: CASSPRGVGLSGYTF
j_gene: TRBJ2-7; len: 15; v_gene: TRBV28; CDR3aa: CASSRGDRDTYEQYF
j_gene: TRBJ2-1; len: 19; v_gene: TRBV4-2; CDR3aa: CASSQDSGTGWRGYNEQFF
j_gene: TRBJ1-5; len: 13; v_gene: TRBV28; CDR3aa: CAIRGQAGQPQHF
j_gene: TRBJ1-2; len: 11; v_gene: TRBV29-1; CDR3aa: CSVGTGIGYTF
j_gene: TRBJ1-1; len: 14; v_gene: TRBV7-9; CDR3aa: CASSLGLGRTEAFF
j_gene: TRBJ2-1; len: 14; v_gene: TRBV7-2; CDR3aa: CASSRGLQGYEQFF
j_gene: TRBJ2-7; len: 14; v_gene: TRBV7-2; CDR3aa: CASSLGRGIYEQYF
j_gene: TRBJ2-3; len: 17; v_gene: TRBV9; CDR3aa: CASSENPVSGGLDTQYF
j_gene: TRBJ1-1; len: 13; v_gene: TRBV30; CDR3aa: CAWSVTGKREAFF
j_gene: TRBJ1-4; len: 14; v_gene: TRBV5-1; CDR3aa: CASTPRGGFEKLFF
j_gene: TRBJ1-2; len: 15; v_gene: TRBV27; CDR3aa: CASSGDRVGNYGYTF
j_gene: TRBJ2-1; len: 12; v_gene: TRBV2; CDR3aa: CASSGTGNEQFF
j_gene: TRBJ2-5; len: 16; v_gene: TRBV19; CDR3aa: CASSTSGTGSQETQYF
j_gene: TRBJ2-5; len: 12; v_gene: TRBV5-6; CDR3aa: CASKGWQETQYF
j_gene: TRBJ1-3; len: 18; v_gene: TRBV4-2; CDR3aa: CASSQISVGQGEANTIYF
j_gene: TRBJ2-7; len: 15; v_gene: TRBV10-3; CDR3aa: CAISGVTGGTYEQYF
j_gene: TRBJ2-2; len: 14; v_gene: TRBV7-3; CDR3aa: CASSSTAPTGELFF
j_gene: TRBJ2-3; len: 16; v_gene: TRBV27; CDR3aa: CASSFVRGAGQDTQYF
j_gene: TRBJ2-3; len: 14; v_gene: TRBV7-7; CDR3aa: CASSGTGGTDTQYF
j_gene: TRBJ2-1; len: 14; v_gene: TRBV19; CDR3aa: CASKWRGALNEQFF
j_gene: TRBJ2-5; len: 14; v_gene: TRBV28; CDR3aa: CASSSGHGQETQYF
j_gene: TRBJ2-3; len: 16; v_gene: TRBV7-9; CDR3aa: CASSLWRGGAADTQYF
j_gene: TRBJ1-3; len: 14; v_gene: TRBV10-3; CDR3aa: CAISGAGSGNTIYF
j_gene: TRBJ1-6; len: 17; v_gene: TRBV5-5; CDR3aa: CASSLVTGGSYNSPLHF
j_gene: TRBJ1-2; len: 13; v_gene: TRBV4-2; CDR3aa: CASSQAGDYGYTF
j_gene: TRBJ1-6; len: 14; v_gene: TRBV18; CDR3aa: CASSRDSRNSPLHF
j_gene: TRBJ2-5; len: 13; v_gene: TRBV7-3; CDR3aa: CASSLDRQETQYF